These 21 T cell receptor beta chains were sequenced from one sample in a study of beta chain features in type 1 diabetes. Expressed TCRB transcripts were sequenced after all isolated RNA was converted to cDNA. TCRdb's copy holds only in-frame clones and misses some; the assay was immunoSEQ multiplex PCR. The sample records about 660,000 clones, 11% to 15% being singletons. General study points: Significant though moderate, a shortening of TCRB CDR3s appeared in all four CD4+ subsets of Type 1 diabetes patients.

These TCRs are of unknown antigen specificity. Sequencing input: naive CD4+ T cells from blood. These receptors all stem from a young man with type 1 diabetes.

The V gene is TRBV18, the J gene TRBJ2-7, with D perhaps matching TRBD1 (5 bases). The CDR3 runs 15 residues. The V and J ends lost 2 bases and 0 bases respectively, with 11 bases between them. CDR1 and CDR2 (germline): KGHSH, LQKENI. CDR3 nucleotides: TGTGCCAGCTCACCAGTCTCAGGGCCCTCCTACGAGCAGTACTTC. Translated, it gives CASSPVSGPSYEQYF.

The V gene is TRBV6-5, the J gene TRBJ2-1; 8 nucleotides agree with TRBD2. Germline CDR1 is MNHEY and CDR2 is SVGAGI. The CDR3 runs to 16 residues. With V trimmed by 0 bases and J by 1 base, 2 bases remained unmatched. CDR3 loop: CASSYSRLASYNEQFF. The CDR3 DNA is TGTGCCAGCAGTTACTCGAGACTAGCGTCCTACAATGAGCAGTTCTTC.

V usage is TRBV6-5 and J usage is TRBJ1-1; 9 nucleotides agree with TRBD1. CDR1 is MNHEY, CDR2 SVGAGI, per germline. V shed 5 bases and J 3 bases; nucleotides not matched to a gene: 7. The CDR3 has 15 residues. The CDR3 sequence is CASSIIQGADTEAFF. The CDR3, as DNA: TGTGCCAGCAGTATAATACAGGGGGCGGACACTGAAGCTTTCTTT.

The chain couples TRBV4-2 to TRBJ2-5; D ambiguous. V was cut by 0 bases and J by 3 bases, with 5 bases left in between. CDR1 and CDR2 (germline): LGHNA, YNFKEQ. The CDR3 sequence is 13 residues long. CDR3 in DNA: TGTGCCAGCAGCCAAGATAGGAAAGAGACCCAGTACTTC. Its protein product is CASSQDRKETQYF.

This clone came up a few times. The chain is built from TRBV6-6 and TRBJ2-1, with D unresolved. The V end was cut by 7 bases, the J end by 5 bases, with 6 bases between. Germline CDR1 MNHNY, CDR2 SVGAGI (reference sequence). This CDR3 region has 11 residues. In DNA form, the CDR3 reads TGTGCCAGCACCCTGCACAATGAGCAGTTCTTC. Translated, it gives CASTLHNEQFF.

CDR3 region: CASRGDSLYGYTF. CDR3 bases: TGTGCCAGCAGGGGGGACAGCCTCTATGGCTACACCTTC. J is TRBJ1-2 and V is TRBV2; TRBD1 matches 7 bases. V gave up 6 bases and J gave up 4 bases; unmatched junction bases: 5. This CDR3 contains 13 residues. CDR1 is SNHLY, CDR2 FYNNEI, per germline.

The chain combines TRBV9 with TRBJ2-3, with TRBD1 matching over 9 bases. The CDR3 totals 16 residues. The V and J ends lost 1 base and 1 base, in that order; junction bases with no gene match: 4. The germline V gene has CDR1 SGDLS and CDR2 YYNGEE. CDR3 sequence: CASSVIGDRGTDTQYF. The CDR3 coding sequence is TGTGCCAGCAGCGTAATAGGGGACAGGGGCACAGATACGCAGTATTTT.

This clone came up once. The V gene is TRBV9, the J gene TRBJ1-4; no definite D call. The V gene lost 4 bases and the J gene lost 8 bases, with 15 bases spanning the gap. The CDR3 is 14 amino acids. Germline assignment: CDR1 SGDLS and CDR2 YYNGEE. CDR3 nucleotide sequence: TGTGCCAGCAGCCGTGGGTCAAAAGGGGAAAAACTGTTTTTT. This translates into CASSRGSKGEKLFF.

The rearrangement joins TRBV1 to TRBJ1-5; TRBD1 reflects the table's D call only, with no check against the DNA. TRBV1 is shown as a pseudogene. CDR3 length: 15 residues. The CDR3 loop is CTSSQEHILRQPQHF. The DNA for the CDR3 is TGCACCAGCAGCCAAGAGCACATTCTCCGCCAGCCCCAGCATTTT.

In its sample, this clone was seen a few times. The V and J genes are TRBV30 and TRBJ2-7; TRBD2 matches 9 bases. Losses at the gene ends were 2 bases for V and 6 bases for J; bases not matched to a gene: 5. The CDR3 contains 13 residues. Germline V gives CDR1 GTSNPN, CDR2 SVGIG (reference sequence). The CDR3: CAWSLSSGGEQYF. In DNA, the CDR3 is TGTGCCTGGAGTTTAAGTAGCGGGGGCGAGCAGTACTTC. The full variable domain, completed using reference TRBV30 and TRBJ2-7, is SQTIHQWPATLVQPVGSPLSLECTVEGTSNPNLYWYRQAAGRGLQLLFYSVGIGQISSEVPQNLSASRPQDRQFILSSKKLLLSDSGFYLCAWSLSSGGEQYFGPGTRLTVT.

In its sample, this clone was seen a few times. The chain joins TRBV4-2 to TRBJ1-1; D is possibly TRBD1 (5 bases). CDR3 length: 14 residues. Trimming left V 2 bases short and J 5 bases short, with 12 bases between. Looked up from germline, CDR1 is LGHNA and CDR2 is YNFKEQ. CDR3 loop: CASSQPGEGTEAFF. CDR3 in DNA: TGTGCCAGCAGCCAACCGGGGGAAGGGACTGAAGCTTTCTTT.

The CDR3 nucleotides read TGTGCCAGCAGCCAAGATGGAAGGCAGGGACAGGGGGAGGCCTATAATTCACCCCTCCACTTT. Residues: CASSQDGRQGQGEAYNSPLHF. The chain uses TRBV4-2 and TRBJ1-6; 11 nucleotides line up with TRBD1. The CDR3 length is 21 residues. Germline V gene sequence: CDR1 LGHNA, CDR2 YNFKEQ. V dropped 0 bases and J dropped 2; count of bases not matched to a gene: 12.

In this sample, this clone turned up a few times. The CDR3 DNA follows: TGTGCCACCAGCAGAATGGGAGGTGAAGCTTTCTTT. Encoded protein: CATSRMGGEAFF. V and J are TRBV15 and TRBJ1-1; the D is unclear. Germline V lookup: CDR1 LNHNV, CDR2 YYDKDF (reference sequence). Trimming left V 2 bases short and J 7 bases short, with 8 bases between. CDR3 size: 12 residues.

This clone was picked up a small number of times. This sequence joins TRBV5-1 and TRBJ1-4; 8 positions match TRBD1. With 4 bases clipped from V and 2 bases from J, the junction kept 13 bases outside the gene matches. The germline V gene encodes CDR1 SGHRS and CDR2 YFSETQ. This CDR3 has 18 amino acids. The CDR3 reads CASSQGQAWRETNEKLFF. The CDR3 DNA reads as TGCGCCAGCAGCCAGGGACAGGCCTGGCGGGAGACTAATGAAAAACTGTTTTTT.

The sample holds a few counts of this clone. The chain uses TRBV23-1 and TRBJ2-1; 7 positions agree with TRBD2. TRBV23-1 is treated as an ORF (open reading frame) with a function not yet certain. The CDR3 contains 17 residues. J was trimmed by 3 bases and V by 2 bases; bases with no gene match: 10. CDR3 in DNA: TGCGCCAGCAGTCAACCGCCATCGGGGGAGGGCTACAATGAGCAGTTCTTC. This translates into CASSQPPSGEGYNEQFF.

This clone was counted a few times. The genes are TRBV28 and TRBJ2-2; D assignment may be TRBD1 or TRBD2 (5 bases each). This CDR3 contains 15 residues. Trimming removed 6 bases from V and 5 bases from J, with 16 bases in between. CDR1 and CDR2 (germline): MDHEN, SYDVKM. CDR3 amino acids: CASRPSGPLTGELFF. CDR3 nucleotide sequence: TGTGCCAGCAGGCCTTCGGGACCCCTGACCGGGGAGCTGTTTTTT.

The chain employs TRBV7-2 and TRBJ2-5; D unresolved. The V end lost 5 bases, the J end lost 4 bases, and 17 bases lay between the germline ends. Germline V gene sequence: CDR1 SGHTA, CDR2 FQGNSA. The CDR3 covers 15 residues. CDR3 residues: CASSLQWEPGETQYF. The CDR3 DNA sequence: TGTGCCAGCAGCCTCCAATGGGAACCTGGAGAGACCCAGTACTTC. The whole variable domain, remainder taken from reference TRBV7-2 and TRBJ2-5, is GAGVSQSPSNKVTEKGKDVELRCDPISGHTALYWYRQSLGQGLEFLIYFQGNSAPDKSGLPSDRFSAERTGGSVSTLTIQRTQQEDSAVYLCASSLQWEPGETQYFGPGTRLLVL.

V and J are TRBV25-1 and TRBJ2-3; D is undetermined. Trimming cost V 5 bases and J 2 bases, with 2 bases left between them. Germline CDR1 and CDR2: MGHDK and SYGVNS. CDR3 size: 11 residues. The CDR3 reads CASSLTDTQYF. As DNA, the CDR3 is TGTGCCAGCAGTCTCACAGATACGCAGTATTTT. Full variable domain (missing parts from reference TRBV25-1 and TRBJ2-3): EADIYQTPRYLVIGTGKKITLECSQTMGHDKMYWYQQDPGMELHLIHYSYGVNSTEKGDLSSESTVSRIRTEHFPLTLESARPSHTSQYLCASSLTDTQYFGPGTRLTVL.

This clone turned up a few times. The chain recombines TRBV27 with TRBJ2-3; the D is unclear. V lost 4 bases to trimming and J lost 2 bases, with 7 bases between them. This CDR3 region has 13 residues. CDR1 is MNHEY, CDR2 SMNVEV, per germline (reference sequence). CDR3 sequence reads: CASSSHNTDTQYF. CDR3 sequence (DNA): TGTGCCAGCAGTTCTCACAACACAGATACGCAGTATTTT.

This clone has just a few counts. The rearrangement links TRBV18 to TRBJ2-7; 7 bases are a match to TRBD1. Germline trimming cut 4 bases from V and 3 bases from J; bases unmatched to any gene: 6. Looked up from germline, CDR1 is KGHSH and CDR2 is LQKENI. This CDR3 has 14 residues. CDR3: CASSLGTANYEQYF. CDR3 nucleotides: TGTGCCAGCTCACTCGGGACAGCCAACTACGAGCAGTACTTC.

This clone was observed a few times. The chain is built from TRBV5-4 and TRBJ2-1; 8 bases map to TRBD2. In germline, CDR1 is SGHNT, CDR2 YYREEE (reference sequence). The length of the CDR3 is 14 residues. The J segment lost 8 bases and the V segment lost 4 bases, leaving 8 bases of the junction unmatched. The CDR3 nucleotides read TGTGCCAGCAGCCCGGGAGGGGGGCAGGATGAGCAGTTCTTC. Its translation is CASSPGGGQDEQFF.